This T cell receptor beta chain was found in a study of shared clonotypes between healthy human individuals. Findings of the study overall: Only blood underwent sampling, and tissue repertoires likely differ. In four donors, roughly 5.2% of naive CD4 clonotypes appeared in common.

Using immunoSEQ multiplex PCR, the repertoire was profiled, and TCRdb retains in-frame clones only, with some absent. This table holds some 1,100,000 clones, 75% to 80% found once. This clone appeared once. Its antigen is unidentified. The germline V gene has CDR1 MNHEY and CDR2 SVGAGI. The V and J ends lost 2 bases and 7 bases respectively, with 15 bases between them. The CDR3 extends over 14 amino acids. The chain employs TRBV6-5 and TRBJ2-7; D remains unclear. The TCR originated in a man aged 18 to 35 in good health. Some clones in this sample may be carry-over from other donors' samples. The sequencing sample was made of memory CD4+ T cells from PBMCs. Subset: CD45RA-negative fraction. DNA for the CDR3: TGTGCCAGCAGTTACCTAACCGGGTTAGAGGAGCAGTACTTC. Translation: CASSYLTGLEEQYF.